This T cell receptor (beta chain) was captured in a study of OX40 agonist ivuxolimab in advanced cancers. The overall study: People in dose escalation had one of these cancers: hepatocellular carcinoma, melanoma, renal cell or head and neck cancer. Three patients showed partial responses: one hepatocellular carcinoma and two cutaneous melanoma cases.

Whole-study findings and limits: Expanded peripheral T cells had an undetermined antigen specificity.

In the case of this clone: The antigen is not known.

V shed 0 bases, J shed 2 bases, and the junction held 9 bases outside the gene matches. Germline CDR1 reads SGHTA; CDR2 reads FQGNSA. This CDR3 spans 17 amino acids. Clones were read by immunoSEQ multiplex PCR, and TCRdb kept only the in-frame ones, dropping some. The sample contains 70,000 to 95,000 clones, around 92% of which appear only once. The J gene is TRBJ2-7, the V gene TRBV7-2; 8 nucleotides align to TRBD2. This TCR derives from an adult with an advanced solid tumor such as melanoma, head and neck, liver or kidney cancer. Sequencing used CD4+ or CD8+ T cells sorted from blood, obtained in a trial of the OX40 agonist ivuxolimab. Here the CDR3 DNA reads TGTGCCAGCAGCTTAGCGTGGGGACTAGGCCAACCCTACGAGCAGTACTTC. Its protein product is CASSLAWGLGQPYEQYF.